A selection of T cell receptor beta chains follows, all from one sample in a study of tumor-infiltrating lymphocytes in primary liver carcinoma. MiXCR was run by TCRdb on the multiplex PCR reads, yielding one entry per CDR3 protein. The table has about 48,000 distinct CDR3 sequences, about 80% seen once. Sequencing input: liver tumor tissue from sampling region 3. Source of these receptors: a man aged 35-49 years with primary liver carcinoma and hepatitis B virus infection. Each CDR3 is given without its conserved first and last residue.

cdr3_aa: ATSYASDGTGEQY
v_call: TRBV6-5
j_call: TRBJ2-7

cdr3_aa: SLDATTSTEAF
v_call: TRBV29-1
j_call: TRBJ1-1

cdr3_aa: ASYRDLSPYEQY
v_call: TRBV2
j_call: TRBJ2-7

cdr3_aa: ASSPPGGRGTDTQY
v_call: TRBV11-2
j_call: TRBJ2-3

cdr3_aa: ANSPQGDISEAF
v_call: TRBV6-2/TRBV6-3
j_call: TRBJ1-1

cdr3_aa: ASSLLPGQSNSPLH
v_call: TRBV4-1
j_call: TRBJ1-6

cdr3_aa: ATASLAGASERY
v_call: TRBV5-1
j_call: TRBJ2-7

cdr3_aa: VSGPREGFGNEQF
v_call: TRBV4-2
j_call: TRBJ2-1

cdr3_aa: ASSFPPSTGGPSTDTHY
v_call: TRBV12-3/TRBV12-4
j_call: TRBJ2-3

cdr3_aa: ASSEGGDGNEQF
v_call: TRBV12-3/TRBV12-4
j_call: TRBJ2-1

cdr3_aa: AISYSATGDSPLH
v_call: TRBV6-6
j_call: TRBJ1-6

cdr3_aa: ASSKGMGPYEQY
v_call: TRBV4-1
j_call: TRBJ2-7

cdr3_aa: ASLKAGPGELF
v_call: TRBV28
j_call: TRBJ2-2

cdr3_aa: SVAGQEIRETQY
v_call: TRBV29-1
j_call: TRBJ2-5

cdr3_aa: ASSPHGELNNEQL
v_call: TRBV11-2
j_call: TRBJ2-1

cdr3_aa: ASSSAGELINLPQH
v_call: TRBV28
j_call: TRBJ1-5

cdr3_aa: ASSFRLAGGPDEQL
v_call: TRBV11-2
j_call: TRBJ2-1

cdr3_aa: ASSDLTGVGETQH
v_call: TRBV11-2
j_call: TRBJ2-5

cdr3_aa: ASSRQGSNVQY
v_call: TRBV11-1
j_call: TRBJ2-7

cdr3_aa: AGSLTGTAYKQY
v_call: TRBV11-2
j_call: TRBJ2-7

cdr3_aa: AGSLVGQRGHEQY
v_call: TRBV7-8
j_call: TRBJ2-7

cdr3_aa: ASKIGGAVGEQY
v_call: TRBV2
j_call: TRBJ2-7

cdr3_aa: ASSPKQASNTGELF
v_call: TRBV11-2
j_call: TRBJ2-2

cdr3_aa: AGSELGQGSSPLQ
v_call: TRBV6-1
j_call: TRBJ1-6

cdr3_aa: ASSRGGGRAAEAY
v_call: TRBV5-5
j_call: TRBJ1-1

cdr3_aa: ASSEFVTGRGGTRY
v_call: TRBV25-1
j_call: TRBJ2-5

cdr3_aa: ASLVPGQGQDEHY
v_call: TRBV2
j_call: TRBJ2-7

cdr3_aa: ATRPRYSAHQETQY
v_call: TRBV11-2
j_call: TRBJ2-5

cdr3_aa: AGGAREPADTLY
v_call: TRBV11-2
j_call: TRBJ2-3

cdr3_aa: TSSHRQGLGPQY
v_call: TRBV4-1
j_call: NA

cdr3_aa: ASSIVPWGTEAF
v_call: TRBV19
j_call: TRBJ1-1

cdr3_aa: ASSSPTGRAEKLF
v_call: TRBV28
j_call: TRBJ1-4

cdr3_aa: ASRSWDSVHQETRY
v_call: TRBV11-2
j_call: TRBJ2-5

cdr3_aa: ASNEDQGFGEKLF
v_call: TRBV4-2
j_call: TRBJ1-4

cdr3_aa: AGTPLEAAHYEQY
v_call: TRBV11-2
j_call: TRBJ2-7

cdr3_aa: ASSEGDASIDTQY
v_call: TRBV6-1
j_call: TRBJ2-3

cdr3_aa: ASRLGQGSSGTNVLI
v_call: TRBV6-5
j_call: TRBJ2-6

cdr3_aa: ASSVATGPDTGELF
v_call: TRBV9
j_call: TRBJ2-2

cdr3_aa: ASNPLSPPRGYEQY
v_call: TRBV6-5
j_call: TRBJ2-7

cdr3_aa: ARSWTGQETQY
v_call: TRBV12-3/TRBV12-4
j_call: TRBJ2-5

cdr3_aa: ASSVRPSGEQY
v_call: TRBV6-1
j_call: TRBJ2-7